The next 10 T cell receptor beta chains were all read from a single sample in a study of cytomegalovirus exposure and HLA in healthy donors. Amplification used 60 Vbeta primers and 13 Jbeta primers. Clones were sequenced by immunoSEQ multiplex PCR, and TCRdb holds only the in-frame ones, with some missing. The data hold over 100,000 clones, with about 73% observed a single time. The material sequenced was PBMCs. The origin of the receptors is a woman aged 25 to 39 in good health and CMV-seropositive.

The CDR3 spells CSVGGTGGAENTGELFF. In nucleotides, the CDR3 is TGCAGCGTCGGAGGGACAGGGGGCGCGGAGAACACCGGGGAGCTGTTTTTT. V usage is TRBV29-1 and J usage is TRBJ2-2; TRBD1 matches 12 bases. This CDR3 spans 17 amino acids. Germline CDR1 is SQVTM and CDR2 is ANQGSEA. The junction had 9 bases not matched to a gene; V was cut back by 6 bases and J by 1 base.

This chain connects TRBV6-5 to TRBJ2-7, with no clear D. V lost 0 bases to trimming and J lost 1 base, with 10 bases between them. CDR3 length: 15 amino acids. The germline gives CDR1 MNHEY, CDR2 SVGAGI. The CDR3 DNA sequence: TGTGCCAGCAGTTACTCCTACAGTCCGTCCTACGAGCAGTACTTC. Its protein product is CASSYSYSPSYEQYF.

J is TRBJ2-3 and V is TRBV7-9, with a weak D call TRBD2 (7 bases). Germline-derived CDR1 and CDR2 are SEHNR and FQNEAQ (reference sequence). There are 16 residues in the CDR3. The V gene lost 2 bases and the J gene lost 2 bases, with 14 bases spanning the gap. The CDR3 here is CASSLWGGLDTDTQYF. The CDR3 DNA sequence: TGTGCCAGCAGCTTATGGGGGGGGCTCGACACAGATACGCAGTATTTT.

The CDR3 coding sequence is TGTGCCAGCAGTTTGTCAGGACTAGCCAAAAACATTCAGTACTTC. Translation: CASSLSGLAKNIQYF. J is TRBJ2-4 and V is TRBV28; D may be TRBD2 (5 bases). Germline V gives CDR1 MDHEN, CDR2 SYDVKM. Trimming removed 3 bases at V and 0 bases at J, with 9 bases between. This CDR3 comprises 15 residues.

The chain carries TRBV27 and TRBJ2-7; 9 bases map to TRBD1. This CDR3 is built from 16 residues. Per the germline V gene, CDR1 is MNHEY and CDR2 is SMNVEV (reference sequence). The V gene end was trimmed by 5 bases and the J gene end by 3 bases; junction bases not matched to a gene: 11. The CDR3 here is CASSGGGRTGDYEQYF. CDR3 DNA: TGTGCCAGCAGTGGAGGGGGTAGGACAGGGGACTACGAGCAGTACTTC.

This clone has just a few counts. V is TRBV19 and J is TRBJ1-1; a possible D gene is TRBD1 (5 bases). CDR3 size: 16 residues. From germline, CDR1 is LNHDA and CDR2 SQIVND (reference sequence). V was cut by 4 bases and J by 1 base, with 16 bases left in between. The CDR3 here is CASSRVHRNQNTEAFF. The DNA for the CDR3 is TGTGCCAGTAGTAGGGTTCACAGGAACCAGAACACTGAAGCTTTCTTT.

This chain joins TRBV7-9 and TRBJ2-3, with 8 positions matching TRBD2. The CDR3 extends over 15 amino acids. Germline trimming cut 2 bases from V and 4 bases from J; bases unmatched to any gene: 5. From germline, CDR1 is SEHNR and CDR2 FQNEAQ (reference sequence). Written as DNA, the CDR3 is TGTGCCAGCAGCTTACCGGGACTAGTAGCAGATACGCAGTATTTT. Protein: CASSLPGLVADTQYF.

The chain employs TRBV27 and TRBJ2-3, with a weak D call TRBD1 (5 bases). V was pared by 2 bases and J by 3 bases, with 18 bases between. CDR1 is MNHEY and CDR2 is SMNVEV in the germline V gene (reference sequence). This CDR3 contains 17 residues. The CDR3 DNA sequence: TGTGCCAGCAGTTTAAAGGCTGGGGCGTTACGTACAGATACGCAGTATTTT. Its translation: CASSLKAGALRTDTQYF.

The chain has TRBV7-3 and TRBJ2-5, with D perhaps TRBD2 (5 bases). This CDR3 is built from 13 residues. Germline values: CDR1 SGHTA, CDR2 FQGTGA. Trimming cost V 1 base and J 5 bases, with 8 bases left between them. CDR3 nucleotides: TGTGCCAGCAGCTTAAACGGCGGGGAGACCCAGTACTTC. Amino acids: CASSLNGGETQYF.

There are a few counts of this clone. CDR3 loop: CASREWGGTDTQYF. DNA of the CDR3: TGTGCCAGCAGAGAGTGGGGGGGCACAGATACGCAGTATTTT. The chain joins TRBV7-2 to TRBJ2-3; TRBD2 might be the D (6 bases). V was pared by 6 bases and J by 1 base, with 11 bases between. Germline V CDR1 and CDR2: SGHTA, FQGNSA. This CDR3 is built from 14 residues.